One TCR beta chain is described in this entry. The antigen is not known. This sample was included in a study of T cells in Graves' hyperthyroidism and ophthalmopathy. Study-wide findings and caveats: Most thyroid clonotypes with frequency above 0.001 were detected in blood.

Ophthalmopathy patients all had a Clinical Activity Score of at least 3, a NOSPECS grade of at least 4 and disease under 3 months old. Investigators excluded patients with uncontrolled infection, other autoimmune disease, pregnancy or lactation. TCR beta CDR3 sequences were amplified from RNA transcripts. Initially, a first-round RT-PCR of the TCR CDR3 employed the HTBI primer set. TCRdb re-derived calls from the multiplex PCR reads in MiXCR, one entry per CDR3 protein. The sample includes 620,000 or so distinct CDR3 sequences, 14% of them seen just once. The CDR3 contains 13 residues. V was clipped by 7 bases and J by 6 bases, with 15 bases between them. Germline V gives CDR1 ENHRY, CDR2 SYGVKD.

Specimen: blood. This chain connects TRBV10-3 to TRBJ1-2, with D possibly matching TRBD1 (5 bases). The receptor was isolated from a woman between 50 and 59 years old with Graves' ophthalmopathy. CDR3 in DNA: TGTGCCATCACCTCCTCCGGGACCGATGGCTACACCTTC. Protein product: CAITSSGTDGYTF.